This T cell receptor (beta chain) was captured in a study of blood T cell repertoires in COVID-19. How the authors handled the data: Amplification with reference gene primers provided the estimates of nucleated cell counts. Clones were read by immunoSEQ multiplex PCR, and TCRdb kept only the in-frame ones, dropping some. V and J calls and clone size come straight from that table; D and trimming were deduced from the DNA. Of 180,000 or so clones in the sample, almost 85% were seen once. Those who participated ranged in age from roughly 18 to 100 years and resided in roughly 26 US areas. Cohorts were determined from participant-reported clinical history. Germline trimming cut 0 bases from V and 4 bases from J; bases unmatched to any gene: 5. The germline V gene has CDR1 SGDLS and CDR2 YYNGEE. The CDR3 sequence is 15 residues long.

V and J are TRBV9 and TRBJ2-7, with TRBD2 matching 9 bases. Sequenced input: PBMCs or T cells enriched from blood (not recorded which). The source is a man aged 50 or older who had recovered from COVID-19. The CDR3 sequence: CASSVEPSGVYEQYF. The DNA of the CDR3 is TGTGCCAGCAGCGTAGAGCCTAGCGGGGTATACGAGCAGTACTTC.